This T cell receptor (beta chain) came from a study of cytotoxic CD8 clonotypes in ibrutinib-treated CLL. This CDR3 has 14 residues. V was pared by 4 bases and J by 11 bases, with 12 bases of the junction left unmatched. The germline gives CDR1 SGHRS, CDR2 YFSETQ. The data were produced by immunoSEQ multiplex PCR, yet TCRdb's version contains in-frame clones alone and is incomplete. The sample lists fewer than 25,000 clones; roughly four fifths were seen once. The chain employs TRBV5-1 and TRBJ1-5; the match to TRBD1 covers 7 bases. Material: PBMCs, obtained before ibrutinib treatment. The receptor's source is a human donor with chronic lymphocytic leukemia. CDR3 residues: CASSPGQAQETQHF. The CDR3 DNA is TGCGCCAGCAGCCCTGGACAGGCGCAAGAGACCCAGCATTTT.